These 21 T cell receptor beta chains share one sample of origin, sequenced in a study of blood T cell repertoires in COVID-19. Clones were sequenced by immunoSEQ multiplex PCR, and TCRdb holds only the in-frame ones, with some missing. This sample has about 150,000 clones; approximately 81% occur once, and the top ten carry roughly 8.3%. Source material: peripheral blood. The receptors come from a woman aged 60-70 years with COVID-19, enrolled during active disease.

This rearrangement joins TRBV11-2 to TRBJ1-1, with D unclear. V gave up 5 bases and J gave up 1 base, with 8 bases separating them. Looked up from germline, CDR1 is SGHAT and CDR2 is FQNNGV. CDR3 length: 13 amino acids. The CDR3 sequence: CASSIQRNTEAFF. The DNA of the CDR3 is TGTGCCAGCAGCATTCAGCGGAACACTGAAGCTTTCTTT.

This chain joins TRBV3-1 (or the pseudogene TRBV3-2) and TRBJ2-3; 15 nucleotides align to TRBD2. The ends lost 2 bases at V and 0 bases at J; junction bases unmatched: 6. Per germline, CDR1 LGHDT and CDR2 YNNKEL (reference sequence). The CDR3 extends over 19 amino acids. The CDR3 reads CASSQLGTSGRLSTDTQYF. DNA of the CDR3: TGTGCCAGCAGCCAACTAGGGACTAGCGGGAGGCTCAGCACAGATACGCAGTATTTT.

The rearrangement joins TRBV27 to TRBJ1-2; no definite D call. CDR1 is MNHEY and CDR2 is SMNVEV in the germline V gene (reference sequence). The ends were cut back, 6 bases at V and 0 bases at J, with 11 bases in the middle. The CDR3 consists of 14 residues. The CDR3 DNA is TGTGCCAGCAGGAAAGATACACCTAACTATGGCTACACCTTC. This gives the protein CASRKDTPNYGYTF.

This sequence joins TRBV4-1 and TRBJ1-3, with 9 nucleotides matching TRBD1. The CDR3 has 18 amino acids. Per germline, CDR1 MGHRA and CDR2 YSYEKL. V was pared by 3 bases and J by 4 bases, with 13 bases of the junction left unmatched. For the CDR3, the DNA is TGCGCCAGCAGCCAGGCCTTTACCGGGACAGGGTCGGGAAACACCATATATTTT. Protein: CASSQAFTGTGSGNTIYF.

The rearrangement links TRBV5-4 to TRBJ2-3; possibly TRBD1 for D (6 bases). The germline gives CDR1 SGHNT, CDR2 YYREEE (reference sequence). Trimming pared 0 bases from V and 2 bases from J, leaving 10 bases between. The CDR3 runs to 15 residues. The CDR3 region has the DNA TGTGCCAGCAGCTTGGTGGGGGCCACCACAGATACGCAGTATTTT. This translates into CASSLVGATTDTQYF.

This chain's CDR3 is CASTDRDRVYGYTF. For the CDR3, the DNA is TGTGCCAGCACCGACCGGGACAGGGTCTATGGCTACACCTTC. The chain links TRBV6-5 to TRBJ1-2; 9 positions agree with TRBD1. The CDR3 length is 14 residues. Trimming removed 7 bases from V and 4 bases from J; junction bases left unmatched: 7. In germline, CDR1 is MNHEY, CDR2 SVGAGI.

This chain joins TRBV19 and TRBJ2-2; 9 nucleotides align to TRBD1. CDR3 length: 14 residues. After removal of 8 bases from V and 1 base from J, the junction contained 2 bases not matched to a gene. In germline, CDR1 is LNHDA, CDR2 SQIVND (reference sequence). CDR3 loop: CASVDRGNTGELFF. CDR3 DNA sequence: TGTGCCAGTGTGGACAGGGGGAACACCGGGGAGCTGTTTTTT.

This clone has just a few counts. The V and J genes are TRBV15 and TRBJ1-1; D is perhaps TRBD1 (5 bases). Germline V gives CDR1 LNHNV, CDR2 YYDKDF (reference sequence). V was clipped by 4 bases and J by 8 bases, with 11 bases between them. The CDR3 extends over 12 amino acids. CDR3 loop: CATSTRVSEAFF. DNA of the CDR3: TGTGCCACCAGCACCAGGGTATCCGAAGCTTTCTTT.

This clone was picked up a small number of times. The chain links TRBV5-1 to TRBJ2-7; 8 bases agree with TRBD1. Germline loops: CDR1 SGHRS, CDR2 YFSETQ. The CDR3 length is 17 residues. Trimming cost V 2 bases and J 5 bases; bases outside gene matches: 15. CDR3 protein: CASSLALTGQAKDEQYF. CDR3 bases: TGCGCCAGCAGCTTAGCACTCACGGGACAGGCCAAGGACGAGCAGTACTTC.

The chain links TRBV7-3 to TRBJ1-1; D not certain. Trimming pared 6 bases from V and 1 base from J, leaving 9 bases between. Germline-derived CDR1 and CDR2 are SGHTA and FQGTGA. The CDR3 runs 13 residues. This CDR3 reads CASSFYKNTEAFF. CDR3 in DNA: TGTGCCAGCAGTTTCTATAAGAACACTGAAGCTTTCTTT.

The chain is built from TRBV11-2 and TRBJ1-1, with 7 bases matching TRBD1. Losses at the gene ends were 1 base for V and 3 bases for J; bases not matched to a gene: 8. The CDR3 is 16 residues long. CDR1 and CDR2 from the germline V gene are SGHAT and FQNNGV. CDR3 nucleotide sequence: TGTGCCAGCAGCTTAGGTATAGGGGGCGCGGACACTGAAGCTTTCTTT. It is translated as CASSLGIGGADTEAFF.

V and J are TRBV5-1 and TRBJ1-1; D is ambiguous. V lost 2 bases to trimming and J lost 4 bases, with 18 bases between them. The CDR3 length is 16 residues. Germline CDR1 is SGHRS and CDR2 is YFSETQ. This CDR3 reads CASSFDLTSGRTEAFF. CDR3 DNA: TGCGCCAGCAGCTTTGACCTAACGTCGGGTCGCACTGAAGCTTTCTTT.

The V gene is TRBV6-5, the J gene TRBJ1-2; TRBD1 matches 8 bases. With V trimmed by 5 bases and J by 8 bases, 7 bases remained unmatched. The CDR3 has 13 residues. Looked up from germline, CDR1 is MNHEY and CDR2 is SVGAGI. CDR3 protein: CASSPDRVWGYTF. In DNA, the CDR3 is TGTGCCAGCAGTCCGGACAGGGTTTGGGGCTACACCTTC.

The chain is built from TRBV30 and TRBJ1-3; weak D call: TRBD1 (6 bases). Trimming left V 7 bases short and J 0 bases short, with 19 bases between. Germline lookup yields CDR1 GTSNPN and CDR2 SVGIG (reference sequence). The CDR3 spans 16 residues. CDR3: CASTYREDVSGNTIYF. The DNA for the CDR3 is TGTGCCTCGACTTACAGGGAAGACGTCTCTGGAAACACCATATATTTT.

The chain uses TRBV19 and TRBJ1-1; 8 bases are shared with TRBD1. From germline, CDR1 is LNHDA and CDR2 SQIVND (reference sequence). The CDR3 consists of 15 residues. The V segment lost 5 bases and the J segment 0 bases; nucleotides outside the gene matches: 5. The CDR3 loop reads CASSPWTGLNTEAFF. CDR3 DNA: TGTGCCAGTAGTCCTTGGACAGGGCTGAACACTGAAGCTTTCTTT.

A single count supports this clone. This chain connects TRBV12-3 or TRBV12-4 to TRBJ2-3, with D perhaps TRBD1 (6 bases). Trimming took 5 bases from V and 9 from J, leaving 12 bases between them. CDR3 size: 12 residues. The CDR3 loop reads CASSIQGRTQYF. In nucleotides, the CDR3 is TGTGCCAGCAGTATACAGGGTCGGACGCAGTATTTT.

V gene TRBV3-1 (or the pseudogene TRBV3-2) combines with J gene TRBJ1-3; 8 positions match TRBD1. V lost 1 base and J lost 4; bases outside the gene matches: 3. The CDR3 runs 15 residues. The germline V gene has CDR1 LGHDT and CDR2 YNNKEL (reference sequence). The CDR3 DNA reads TGTGCCAGCAGCCAAGGGACAGGGAGCGGAAACACCATATATTTT. Protein sequence: CASSQGTGSGNTIYF.

This sequence joins TRBV19 and TRBJ1-5; D is unresolved. Per germline, CDR1 LNHDA and CDR2 SQIVND (reference sequence). V was shortened by 5 bases and J by 7 bases, with 12 bases between the two germline ends. CDR3 size: 13 residues. Written as DNA, the CDR3 is TGTGCCAGTAGTCTCAGGATCGGACAGCCCCAGCATTTT. Its protein is CASSLRIGQPQHF. The entire variable domain, with the rest obtained from reference TRBV19 and TRBJ1-5, is as follows: DGGITQSPKYLFRKEGQNVTLSCEQNLNHDAMYWYRQDPGQGLRLIYYSQIVNDFQKGDIAEGYSVSREKKESFPLTVTSAQKNPTAFYLCASSLRIGQPQHFGDGTRLSIL.

The rearrangement joins TRBV7-3 to TRBJ2-1, with D perhaps TRBD2 (6 bases). The V end lost 0 bases, the J end lost 9 bases, and 12 bases lay between the germline ends. The CDR3 has 14 residues. Germline-derived CDR1 and CDR2 are SGHTA and FQGTGA. The CDR3 protein is CASSLTLTGGEQFF. The CDR3 DNA sequence: TGTGCCAGCAGCTTAACCCTCACCGGGGGTGAGCAGTTCTTC.

J is TRBJ2-1 and V is TRBV6-5; 8 nucleotides align to TRBD1. The CDR3 covers 15 residues. Per the germline V gene, CDR1 is MNHEY and CDR2 is SVGAGI. V trimming: 6 bases; J trimming: 2 bases; junction bases outside the gene matches: 6. DNA for the CDR3: TGTGCCAGCAGGCTGGACAGGGTGACCTACAATGAGCAGTTCTTC. This codes for CASRLDRVTYNEQFF.

The CDR3 protein is CASSLASWPYNEQFF. The CDR3 DNA follows: TGTGCCAGCAGCTTGGCCTCGTGGCCCTACAATGAGCAGTTCTTC. The V call is TRBV5-8, the J call TRBJ2-1; no firm D call. This CDR3 comprises 15 residues. CDR1 is SGHTS and CDR2 is YDEGEE in the germline V gene. V lost 0 bases to trimming and J lost 2 bases, with 9 bases between them. Full variable domain (missing parts from reference TRBV5-8 and TRBJ2-1): EAGVTQSPTHLIKTRGQQATLRCSPISGHTSVYWYQQALGLGLQFLLWYDEGEERNRGNFPPRFSGRQFPNYSSELNVNALELEDSALYLCASSLASWPYNEQFFGPGTRLTVL.